This T cell receptor beta chain originates from a study of T cell changes during pregnancy in multiple sclerosis (dated by TCRdb to about 2019). For the study in its entirety: The study examined how the T cell repertoire changed over the course of pregnancy in women with multiple sclerosis.

Spanning cysteine to phenylalanine, the CDR3 consists of 16 amino acids. Left in the record is the CDR3 DNA by itself, 48 bases read in frame from the first base. CDR1 and CDR2, per the germline V gene, are SNHLY and FYNNEI. V and J are truncated by 6 bases and 6 bases respectively, leaving an intervening sequence of 20 bases. The library was generated by the immunoSEQ multiplex PCR assay. TCRdb mirrors the immuneACCESS table, restricted to in-frame sequences. Some clones are absent from its copies; in checked studies, under half trace to an unresolved V gene, and the reason for the others is unknown. The sample data list 20,000 to 25,000 clones, and 86% of these were observed just once. Around 8% of the sample is held by the ten biggest clonotypes. This clone was seen once. Its antigen remains unidentified. Qualities for individual bases were not recorded, and no much larger clone is one base off.

Sequenced here: CD8+ T cells from peripheral blood mononuclear cells, sampled in the first trimester of pregnancy. The V gene is TRBV2 and the J gene is TRBJ2-2, and the D gene may be TRBD2, 5 bases matching. The receptor was derived from a female donor in good health, enrolled as a control in a pregnancy study. The CDR3 corresponds to CASSPVLDSRSGELFF. The nucleotide sequence is TGTGCCAGCAGCCCCGTACTAGATTCGAGGTCCGGGGAGCTGTTTTTT.